One and the same sample provided the 27 T cell receptor beta chains below, sequenced in a study of T cell changes during pregnancy in multiple sclerosis. The assay was immunoSEQ multiplex PCR, and TCRdb's table has in-frame clones only and misses some. Of under 60,000 clones detected, 92% appear once; the ten largest clones hold approximately 0.6%. The specimen comprised CD4+ T cells from peripheral blood mononuclear cells, sampled after pregnancy. The receptors derive from a female donor with multiple sclerosis, enrolled in a pregnancy study.

A remark on this clone: The conserved phenylalanine or tryptophan is not found at the CDR3 terminus, so this likely reflects a read error. The limits of the CDR3 on the DNA are not certain, so only TCRdb's listed CDR3 is given. The chain carries TRBV12-2 and TRBJ1-6; the listed D gene, TRBD1, was not tested against the DNA. TRBV12-2 is shown as a pseudogene. A total of 10 residues make up the CDR3, ends included. Here the CDR3 reads CASRATGRAR.

This clone was picked up one time. The V call is TRBV11-1, the J call TRBJ2-5; D unresolved. Trimming cost V 1 base and J 5 bases, with 8 bases left between them. The CDR3 length is 13 residues. The V gene's germline CDR1 is SGHAT and CDR2 FQDESV (reference sequence). The CDR3 protein is CASSLGYEETQYF. The CDR3 DNA follows: TGTGCCAGCAGCTTAGGCTACGAGGAGACCCAGTACTTC.

The chain couples TRBV29-1 to TRBJ2-7; 11 bases are shared with TRBD2. V lost 6 bases, J lost 5 bases, and 3 bases stayed unmatched. The CDR3 spans 12 residues. From germline, CDR1 is SQVTM and CDR2 ANQGSEA. In DNA form, the CDR3 reads TGCAGCGTCACGGGACTAGCGGACGAGCAGTACTTC. It yields the protein CSVTGLADEQYF.

The rearrangement uses TRBV19 and TRBJ1-2, with 10 bases lining up with TRBD1. Germline values: CDR1 LNHDA, CDR2 SQIVND (reference sequence). CDR3 size: 14 residues. J gave up 9 bases and V 9 bases, and 13 bases lay outside the gene matches. The CDR3 sequence: CASAYPGQGMRYTF. CDR3 coding DNA: TGTGCCAGCGCTTACCCGGGACAGGGGATGCGCTACACCTTC. The entire variable domain, with the rest obtained from reference TRBV19 and TRBJ1-2, is as follows: DGGITQSPKYLFRKEGQNVTLSCEQNLNHDAMYWYRQDPGQGLRLIYYSQIVNDFQKGDIAEGYSVSREKKESFPLTVTSAQKNPTAFYLCASAYPGQGMRYTFGSGTRLTVV.

The J gene is TRBJ1-1, the V gene TRBV6-1, with D unclear. The CDR3 totals 14 residues. CDR1 and CDR2 (germline): MNHNS, SASEGT. Trimming removed 7 bases at V and 5 bases at J, with 17 bases between. CDR3 sequence reads: CASINPGIGTEAFF. CDR3 nucleotide sequence: TGTGCCAGCATTAACCCGGGGATTGGGACTGAAGCTTTCTTT.

This sequence joins TRBV6-1 and TRBJ2-7; TRBD2 is a possible D gene (6 bases). Trimming removed 6 bases at V and 6 bases at J, with 21 bases between. The CDR3 is 15 amino acids. Per germline, CDR1 MNHNS and CDR2 SASEGT. CDR3 sequence reads: CASSAGWRMNREQYF. CDR3 nucleotide sequence: TGTGCCAGCAGCGCGGGGTGGAGGATGAATCGCGAGCAGTACTTC.

The V gene is TRBV5-6, the J gene TRBJ2-1; 8 nucleotides match TRBD2. The CDR3 consists of 17 residues. Per germline, CDR1 SGHDT and CDR2 YYEEEE. Germline trimming cut 3 bases from V and 8 bases from J; bases unmatched to any gene: 16. The DNA for the CDR3 is TGTGCCAGCAGCTCACTTAGGGCGGGACTAGGCTTCGATGAGCAGTTCTTC. This sequence encodes CASSSLRAGLGFDEQFF. The full variable domain, completed using reference TRBV5-6 and TRBJ2-1, is DAGVTQSPTHLIKTRGQQVTLRCSPKSGHDTVSWYQQALGQGPQFIFQYYEEEERQRGNFPDRFSGHQFPNYSSELNVNALLLGDSALYLCASSSLRAGLGFDEQFFGPGTRLTVL.

J is TRBJ1-1 and V is TRBV6-4; 7 positions match TRBD1. V trimming: 9 bases; J trimming: 4 bases; junction bases outside the gene matches: 14. Looked up from germline, CDR1 is MRHNA and CDR2 is SNTAGT. CDR3 size: 15 residues. CDR3 sequence reads: CASSMTGLGGTEAFF. The CDR3 DNA is TGTGCCAGTTCGATGACAGGGTTGGGGGGCACTGAAGCTTTCTTT.

The V gene is TRBV5-4, the J gene TRBJ2-3; TRBD1 agrees at 8 bases. This CDR3 comprises 17 residues. V trimming: 5 bases; J trimming: 0 bases; junction bases outside the gene matches: 11. Germline CDR1 reads SGHNT; CDR2 reads YYREEE (reference sequence). CDR3 coding DNA: TGTGCCAGCAGTTTGCCCGGCCGACAGGGGAGCACAGATACGCAGTATTTT. Protein: CASSLPGRQGSTDTQYF.

The V and J genes are TRBV7-3 and TRBJ1-6; 7 bases are a match to TRBD1. CDR1 is SGHTA, CDR2 FQGTGA, per germline. V dropped 3 bases and J dropped 15; count of bases not matched to a gene: 17. The CDR3 loop spans 16 amino acids. DNA for the CDR3: TGTGCCAGCAGCTTTACCCCCTGGAGGACAGGCACAAACCTCCACTTT. Its translation: CASSFTPWRTGTNLHF.

The chain links TRBV10-3 to TRBJ2-7; possibly TRBD1 for D (7 bases). The CDR3 is 17 amino acids. Trimming took 1 base from V and 5 from J, leaving 21 bases between them. The germline V gene encodes CDR1 ENHRY and CDR2 SYGVKD. The CDR3 sequence is CAISEFGPARGADEQYF. As DNA, the CDR3 is TGTGCCATCAGTGAGTTTGGTCCGGCCAGGGGGGCAGACGAGCAGTACTTC.

In this sample, this clone turned up once. The J gene is TRBJ2-7, the V gene TRBV7-2, with D perhaps TRBD1 (5 bases). Germline loops: CDR1 SGHTA, CDR2 FQGNSA. The CDR3 loop spans 12 amino acids. Trimming removed 3 bases at V and 8 bases at J, with 11 bases between. CDR3 loop: CASSFVGRKQYF. DNA of the CDR3: TGTGCCAGCAGCTTCGTGGGGCGGAAGCAGTACTTC.

The V call is TRBV7-2, the J call TRBJ1-5; D unresolved. Germline-derived CDR1 and CDR2 are SGHTA and FQGNSA. The V end was cut by 1 base, the J end by 1 base, with 11 bases between. The CDR3 contains 16 residues. CDR3 DNA sequence: TGTGCCAGCAGCTTAGGCGGGGATGGGAGCAATCAGCCCCAGCATTTT. As protein: CASSLGGDGSNQPQHF.

The rearrangement links TRBV19 to TRBJ2-7; the match to TRBD1 covers 8 bases. CDR3 length equals 13 residues. The ends lost 6 bases at V and 3 bases at J; junction bases unmatched: 4. CDR1 is LNHDA and CDR2 is SQIVND in the germline V gene (reference sequence). The CDR3 is CASRGQGNYEQYF. DNA for the CDR3: TGTGCCAGTAGAGGACAGGGAAACTACGAGCAGTACTTC.

The chain combines TRBV19 with TRBJ1-2, with D possibly matching TRBD1 (5 bases). V was pared by 3 bases and J by 5 bases, with 13 bases between. The germline V gene has CDR1 LNHDA and CDR2 SQIVND (reference sequence). The CDR3 is 14 residues long. CDR3 protein: CASSITGVWYGYTF. The DNA for the CDR3 is TGTGCCAGTAGTATCACGGGGGTGTGGTATGGCTACACCTTC.

The V gene is TRBV5-6, the J gene TRBJ1-2; 7 nucleotides line up with TRBD1. The V segment lost 1 base and the J segment 0 bases; nucleotides outside the gene matches: 3. There are 15 residues in the CDR3. CDR1 and CDR2 from the germline V gene are SGHDT and YYEEEE. The CDR3 here is CASSLPGGTNYGYTF. Here the CDR3 DNA reads TGTGCCAGCAGCTTGCCAGGGGGGACTAACTATGGCTACACCTTC.

The chain's CDR3 is CASRRYTDRLYEQYF. The DNA of the CDR3 is TGTGCCAGCAGGCGCTATACGGACAGGTTGTACGAGCAGTACTTC. The rearrangement links TRBV6-1 to TRBJ2-7; TRBD1 matches 7 bases. This CDR3 region has 15 residues. The ends lost 6 bases at V and 4 bases at J; junction bases unmatched: 12. Per the germline V gene, CDR1 is MNHNS and CDR2 is SASEGT.

This chain uses TRBV5-6 with TRBJ1-2; no firm D call. Trimming pared 0 bases from V and 3 bases from J, leaving 3 bases between. The germline V gene has CDR1 SGHDT and CDR2 YYEEEE. The CDR3 covers 12 residues. The CDR3 DNA reads as TGTGCCAGCAGCTTGGCCGACTATGGCTACACCTTC. Its translation: CASSLADYGYTF.

V and J are TRBV4-3 and TRBJ2-1; D is undetermined. The CDR3 is 15 residues long. In germline, CDR1 is LGHNA, CDR2 YSLEER. Trimming stripped 4 bases from V and 0 bases from J, with 10 bases between. The CDR3 here is CASSLGRVSYNEQFF. The CDR3 region has the DNA TGCGCCAGCAGCCTCGGTAGAGTCTCCTACAATGAGCAGTTCTTC.

The chain recombines TRBV9 with TRBJ2-7; tentatively, D is TRBD2 (6 bases). From germline, CDR1 is SGDLS and CDR2 YYNGEE. The CDR3 extends over 13 amino acids. The germline V and J ends were trimmed by 3 bases and 4 bases, with 11 bases remaining between them. As DNA, the CDR3 is TGTGCCAGCAGCGCCCTCGGGGGATACGAGCAGTACTTC. This gives the protein CASSALGGYEQYF.

This clone has only one observation. CDR3 residues: CASRTDRGDTGELFF. CDR3 coding DNA: TGTGCCAGCAGAACGGACAGGGGCGACACCGGGGAGCTGTTTTTT. The rearrangement links TRBV7-2 to TRBJ2-2; 9 bases map to TRBD1. Per germline, CDR1 SGHTA and CDR2 FQGNSA. V was clipped by 6 bases and J by 3 bases; unmatched bases: 5. The CDR3 is 15 amino acids.

The rearrangement joins TRBV5-4 to TRBJ2-2, with D possibly matching TRBD1 (6 bases). Germline CDR1 SGHNT, CDR2 YYREEE (reference sequence). Trimming shortened V by 7 bases and J by 4 bases, and 14 bases separated the two germline ends. This CDR3 spans 14 amino acids. CDR3 nucleotide sequence: TGTGCCAGCGTCTTGCAGGGGTCCACCGGGGAGCTGTTTTTT. Protein sequence: CASVLQGSTGELFF.

This chain uses TRBV11-3 with TRBJ1-4; 9 bases are shared with TRBD1. The V segment lost 6 bases and the J segment 6 bases; nucleotides outside the gene matches: 8. This CDR3 region has 15 residues. Germline-derived CDR1 and CDR2 are SGHNT and YENEEA. CDR3: CASRTKQGAHEKLFF. Here the CDR3 DNA reads TGTGCCAGCAGGACTAAACAGGGGGCGCATGAAAAACTGTTTTTT.

This chain joins TRBV5-6 and TRBJ2-2; D might be TRBD1 (6 bases). V lost 0 bases, J lost 4 bases, and 7 bases lay in between. The length of the CDR3 is 14 residues. Germline V CDR1 and CDR2: SGHDT, YYEEEE. CDR3 in amino acids: CASSLVGATGELFF. For the CDR3, the DNA is TGTGCCAGCAGCTTGGTGGGGGCCACCGGGGAGCTGTTTTTT. The full variable domain, in which reference TRBV5-6 and TRBJ2-2 provide the parts outside the CDR3, is DAGVTQSPTHLIKTRGQQVTLRCSPKSGHDTVSWYQQALGQGPQFIFQYYEEEERQRGNFPDRFSGHQFPNYSSELNVNALLLGDSALYLCASSLVGATGELFFGEGSRLTVL.

V usage is TRBV7-3 and J usage is TRBJ1-5, with D possibly being TRBD1 (5 bases). CDR3 length: 15 amino acids. Trimming left V 5 bases short and J 4 bases short, with 15 bases between. CDR1 is SGHTA and CDR2 is FQGTGA in the germline V gene. The CDR3 sequence is CASSPGGGNNQPQHF. CDR3 coding DNA: TGTGCCAGCAGCCCCGGGGGGGGGAATAATCAGCCCCAGCATTTT.

The V call is TRBV19, the J call TRBJ2-4; no definite D call. Germline V gene data show CDR1 as LNHDA and CDR2 as SQIVND (reference sequence). The CDR3 has 13 amino acids. The V and J ends lost 3 bases and 4 bases respectively, with 7 bases between them. As DNA, the CDR3 is TGTGCCAGTAGTATTTCACAGAAAAACATTCAGTACTTC. Protein product: CASSISQKNIQYF.

The V gene is TRBV4-2, the J gene TRBJ2-3; TRBD2 agrees at 10 bases. The V and J ends lost 1 base and 6 bases, in that order; junction bases with no gene match: 4. The germline gives CDR1 LGHNA, CDR2 YNFKEQ. CDR3 length equals 15 residues. CDR3 sequence (DNA): TGTGCCAGCAGCCAAGCGCTAGCGGGGGCGGATACGCAGTATTTT. This gives the protein CASSQALAGADTQYF.